Below, 8 T cell receptor beta chains from the same sample are listed, as sequenced in a study of T cell responses to AZD1222 COVID-19 vaccine. Libraries were prepared by immunoSEQ multiplex PCR; TCRdb keeps only in-frame clonotypes and omits some of them. The sample has 150,000 to 200,000 clones, around 92% seen once. The material sequenced was peripheral blood, taken 28 days after the second AZD1222 dose. The receptor source for this set is an adult who received the AZD1222 COVID-19 vaccine.

This chain uses TRBV7-9 with TRBJ1-4, with 9 nucleotides matching TRBD1. CDR3 length: 14 residues. Trimming removed 5 bases from V and 6 bases from J; junction bases left unmatched: 4. CDR1 and CDR2 from the germline V gene are SEHNR and FQNEAQ (reference sequence). Here the CDR3 DNA reads TGTGCCAGCAGCCCGGGACAGGGAGATGAAAAACTGTTTTTT. Translating gives CASSPGQGDEKLFF.

V and J are TRBV6-5 and TRBJ1-2; D not resolved. Trimming removed 10 bases at V and 3 bases at J, with 12 bases between. Germline V gene data show CDR1 as MNHEY and CDR2 as SVGAGI. This CDR3 has 12 residues. The CDR3 loop is CATPSGYYGYTF. The CDR3 nucleotides read TGTGCCACACCATCGGGGTACTATGGCTACACCTTC.

The rearrangement links TRBV19 to TRBJ1-5; the D is unclear. The CDR3 has 16 amino acids. V was cut by 6 bases and J by 0 bases, with 15 bases left in between. Germline V gene data show CDR1 as LNHDA and CDR2 as SQIVND (reference sequence). The CDR3 loop is CASSRQGLTSNQPQHF. The CDR3 coding sequence is TGTGCCAGTAGCCGACAAGGACTGACTAGCAATCAGCCCCAGCATTTT.

This rearrangement joins TRBV5-8 to TRBJ1-5, with unresolved D. Germline values: CDR1 SGHTS, CDR2 YDEGEE. The CDR3 has 14 residues. With 1 base removed from V and 0 bases from J, the gap between germline ends came to 5 bases. Written as DNA, the CDR3 is TGTGCCAGCAGCTTGAGGCTTAGCAATCAGCCCCAGCATTTT. This translates into CASSLRLSNQPQHF.

As regards this clone: The sample has other DNA sequences that encode this CDR3 too. This chain joins TRBV7-2 and TRBJ2-5; 11 bases match TRBD2. The CDR3 is 16 amino acids. V was clipped by 5 bases and J by 4 bases; unmatched bases: 9. From germline, CDR1 is SGHTA and CDR2 FQGNSA. For the CDR3, the DNA is TGTGCCAGCAGCATACTAGCGGGGGCTGTTGGAGAGACCCAGTACTTC. Residues: CASSILAGAVGETQYF. Supplemented by reference TRBV7-2 and TRBJ2-5, the full variable domain reads GAGVSQSPSNKVTEKGKDVELRCDPISGHTALYWYRQSLGQGLEFLIYFQGNSAPDKSGLPSDRFSAERTGGSVSTLTIQRTQQEDSAVYLCASSILAGAVGETQYFGPGTRLLVL.

The chain couples TRBV10-3 to TRBJ1-1; possibly TRBD1 for D (5 bases). This CDR3 comprises 17 residues. V gave up 3 bases and J gave up 0 bases, with 17 bases separating them. The V gene's germline CDR1 is ENHRY and CDR2 SYGVKD. In DNA form, the CDR3 reads TGTGCCATCAGTGATTCGCAGGGACTCGTCATGAACACTGAAGCTTTCTTT. It translates to CAISDSQGLVMNTEAFF.

The V gene is TRBV9, the J gene TRBJ1-1; the match to TRBD1 covers 11 bases. V was pared by 5 bases and J by 4 bases, with 4 bases of the junction left unmatched. The V gene's germline CDR1 is SGDLS and CDR2 YYNGEE. This CDR3 comprises 14 residues. The CDR3 reads CASRGQGEGTEAFF. CDR3 sequence (DNA): TGTGCCAGCAGGGGACAGGGGGAGGGCACTGAAGCTTTCTTT.

Of note for this clone: Relative to the germline gene, one junction end is altered; a read error may explain this. This chain links TRBV30 with TRBJ1-2, with D maybe TRBD1 (5 bases). This CDR3 spans 11 amino acids. Germline assignment: CDR1 GTSNPN and CDR2 SVGIG (reference sequence). The CDR3, as DNA: TGTGCCTGGAGTGTATTGCAGGGCCCGCGCTTC. It is translated as CAWSVLQGPRF.